What follows are 27 T cell receptor beta chains derived from one specimen sequenced in a study of blood T cell repertoires in COVID-19. Using immunoSEQ multiplex PCR, the repertoire was profiled, and TCRdb retains in-frame clones only, with some absent. Here the sample spans some 200,000 clones, 88% being singletons. Material: peripheral blood. The receptors were gathered from a man between 65 and 85 years old with acute or convalescent COVID-19.

This chain uses TRBV7-9 with TRBJ2-7, with 13 bases fitting TRBD2. CDR3 length: 17 residues. Trimming removed 5 bases from V and 2 bases from J; junction bases left unmatched: 9. Germline V lookup: CDR1 SEHNR, CDR2 FQNEAQ (reference sequence). CDR3 sequence (DNA): TGTGCCAGCAGCCCGAGCCCTGGGACTAGCGGGACCTACGAGCAGTACTTC. It yields the protein CASSPSPGTSGTYEQYF.

This chain connects TRBV18 to TRBJ1-1, with 8 positions matching TRBD1. V gave up 4 bases and J gave up 0 bases; unmatched junction bases: 7. CDR3 length: 16 amino acids. Per the germline V gene, CDR1 is KGHSH and CDR2 is LQKENI. The CDR3 reads CASSLNSGGMNTEAFF. In nucleotides, the CDR3 is TGTGCCAGCTCACTAAATTCAGGGGGCATGAACACTGAAGCTTTCTTT.

The CDR3 bases are TGTGCCAGCAGATCCGGGACTAGCTCCGGGGAGCTGTTTTTT. Its translation: CASRSGTSSGELFF. This chain connects TRBV3-1 (or the pseudogene TRBV3-2) to TRBJ2-2; 9 nucleotides agree with TRBD2. CDR3 length equals 14 residues. V was clipped by 6 bases and J by 6 bases; unmatched bases: 5. The germline CDR1 and CDR2 sequences are LGHDT and YNNKEL (reference sequence).

This chain joins TRBV3-1 (or the pseudogene TRBV3-2) and TRBJ2-7, with D perhaps matching TRBD2 (6 bases). The CDR3 loop spans 15 amino acids. Germline V gene lookup returns CDR1 LGHDT and CDR2 YNNKEL (reference sequence). Deletions cut 5 bases from V and 1 base from J, with 15 bases between. The CDR3 loop is CASSGGGGKSYEQYF. The CDR3 DNA reads TGTGCCAGCAGCGGAGGAGGAGGGAAGTCCTACGAGCAGTACTTC.

The rearrangement joins TRBV7-9 to TRBJ2-7, with 10 bases identical to TRBD1. Unmatched junction bases numbered 5, after V lost 5 bases and J lost 4 bases. Germline CDR1 reads SEHNR; CDR2 reads FQNEAQ (reference sequence). The CDR3 extends over 14 amino acids. The CDR3 DNA reads as TGTGCCAGCAGCCAGACAGGGGGCAGATACGAGCAGTACTTC. Residues: CASSQTGGRYEQYF.

The chain has TRBV7-3 and TRBJ1-6; D is perhaps TRBD1 (5 bases). V was clipped by 2 bases and J by 9 bases, with 17 bases between them. Germline V gene data show CDR1 as SGHTA and CDR2 as FQGTGA. The CDR3 totals 16 residues. CDR3 residues: CASSLSGQPGRSPLHF. DNA for the CDR3: TGTGCCAGCAGCTTATCAGGACAACCAGGGCGTTCACCCCTCCACTTT.

The chain links TRBV11-2 to TRBJ2-2, with 7 positions matching TRBD1. The CDR3 consists of 15 residues. V lost 3 bases to trimming and J lost 1 base; unmatched junction nucleotides: 2. Germline V gene lookup returns CDR1 SGHAT and CDR2 FQNNGV. The CDR3 nucleotides are TGTGCCAGCAGCTTCGGGACAGTGAACACCGGGGAGCTGTTTTTT. Translated: CASSFGTVNTGELFF.

The genes are TRBV30 and TRBJ2-2; D may be TRBD2 (6 bases). This CDR3 has 15 residues. Deletions cut 7 bases from V and 1 base from J, with 16 bases between. CDR1 is GTSNPN and CDR2 is SVGIG in the germline V gene (reference sequence). CDR3 in amino acids: CASETGDQNTGELFF. CDR3 coding DNA: TGTGCCTCTGAAACGGGGGACCAGAACACCGGGGAGCTGTTTTTT.

The chain is built from TRBV2 and TRBJ1-1; 9 bases are shared with TRBD1. CDR3 length equals 14 residues. The J segment lost 6 bases and the V segment lost 7 bases, leaving 9 bases of the junction unmatched. Germline CDR1 SNHLY, CDR2 FYNNEI. CDR3 DNA sequence: TGTGCCAGCACGCCGGGACAGGGAGGTGCTGAAGCTTTCTTT. It is translated as CASTPGQGGAEAFF.

This chain links TRBV18 with TRBJ1-5, with D perhaps matching TRBD1 (5 bases). The CDR3 spans 14 residues. V lost 1 base to trimming and J lost 6 bases, with 10 bases between them. Germline V CDR1 and CDR2: KGHSH, LQKENI. The chain's CDR3 is CASSPQDIPQPQHF. CDR3 sequence (DNA): TGTGCCAGCTCACCACAGGACATCCCTCAGCCCCAGCATTTT.

The chain employs TRBV4-2 and TRBJ2-3; 8 positions match TRBD2. J was trimmed by 1 base and V by 1 base; bases with no gene match: 7. This CDR3 is built from 17 residues. The germline V gene has CDR1 LGHNA and CDR2 YNFKEQ. CDR3 DNA sequence: TGTGCCAGCAGCCAAGCTGTAAGCGGGAGACGCACAGATACGCAGTATTTT. Encoded protein: CASSQAVSGRRTDTQYF.

The rearrangement links TRBV19 to TRBJ1-5, with 7 bases matching TRBD1. V shed 2 bases and J 1 base; nucleotides not matched to a gene: 8. The germline V gene encodes CDR1 LNHDA and CDR2 SQIVND (reference sequence). The CDR3 has 17 residues. The CDR3 bases are TGTGCCAGTAGTATACGGCAGGGGGTTGGAAGCAATCAGCCCCAGCATTTT. Translated, it gives CASSIRQGVGSNQPQHF.

The chain combines TRBV27 with TRBJ2-1; D possibly corresponds to TRBD1 (5 bases). V lost 3 bases and J lost 8, with 11 bases in between. The CDR3 spans 13 residues. Germline V gene data show CDR1 as MNHEY and CDR2 as SMNVEV (reference sequence). The chain's CDR3 is CASSLQGSYEQFF. The CDR3 DNA sequence: TGTGCCAGCAGTTTGCAGGGTTCGTATGAGCAGTTCTTC.

The chain combines TRBV6-6 with TRBJ1-3, with 7 nucleotides matching TRBD1. The junction had 8 bases not matched to a gene; V was cut back by 2 bases and J by 4 bases. Germline CDR1 is MNHNY and CDR2 is SVGAGI (reference sequence). CDR3 length equals 16 residues. CDR3 sequence: CASSYAGQSGGNTIYF. The CDR3 region has the DNA TGTGCCAGCAGTTACGCGGGACAGTCAGGGGGAAACACCATATATTTT.

This clone has a single count. This sequence joins TRBV6-2 or TRBV6-3 and TRBJ1-5, with 7 nucleotides matching TRBD1. The length of the CDR3 is 13 residues. Germline assignment: CDR1 MNHEY and CDR2 SVGEGT. V lost 5 bases, J lost 4 bases, and 2 bases stayed unmatched. DNA of the CDR3: TGTGCCAGCAGTACACAGGGGAATCAGCCCCAGCATTTT. This sequence encodes CASSTQGNQPQHF.

V is TRBV29-1 and J is TRBJ2-5; 10 bases are a match to TRBD1. The CDR3 has 13 residues. The V and J ends lost 8 bases and 5 bases, in that order; junction bases with no gene match: 8. Germline V gene data show CDR1 as SQVTM and CDR2 as ANQGSEA. In nucleotides, the CDR3 is TGCAGCATCCGGGACAGGGGAATGGAGACCCAGTACTTC. It yields the protein CSIRDRGMETQYF.

The chain joins TRBV7-6 to TRBJ1-4; D possibly corresponds to TRBD1 (5 bases). Trimming stripped 2 bases from V and 7 bases from J, with 8 bases between. From germline, CDR1 is SGHVS and CDR2 FNYEAQ. The CDR3 totals 13 residues. The CDR3 here is CASSLNRGEKLFF. CDR3 nucleotide sequence: TGTGCCAGCAGCTTAAATAGGGGTGAAAAACTGTTTTTT.

The rearrangement uses TRBV24-1 and TRBJ2-3; the D gene is possibly TRBD1 (5 bases). Trimming shortened V by 1 base and J by 4 bases, and 8 bases separated the two germline ends. The CDR3 runs to 14 residues. Germline V lookup: CDR1 KGHDR, CDR2 SFDVKD. The CDR3 DNA is TGTGCCACCAGTGATTTCAGGGATTCAGATACGCAGTATTTT. Encoded protein: CATSDFRDSDTQYF.

V and J are TRBV20-1 and TRBJ2-7; TRBD1 matches at 7 bases. Germline CDR1 reads DFQATT; CDR2 reads SNEGSKA (reference sequence). CDR3 length: 14 residues. After removal of 3 bases from V and 0 bases from J, the junction contained 5 bases not matched to a gene. CDR3: CSASSGTASYEQYF. The DNA for the CDR3 is TGCAGTGCTAGTTCCGGGACAGCCTCCTACGAGCAGTACTTC.

The rearrangement uses TRBV5-4 and TRBJ1-1; no definite D call. V was clipped by 2 bases and J by 1 base, with 9 bases between them. The CDR3 runs to 14 residues. Germline V CDR1 and CDR2: SGHNT, YYREEE (reference sequence). In DNA form, the CDR3 reads TGTGCCAGCAGCTTATCCCAGGCGAACACTGAAGCTTTCTTT. This sequence encodes CASSLSQANTEAFF.

V is TRBV14 and J is TRBJ2-2, with D possibly being TRBD2 (7 bases). The CDR3 sequence is 17 residues long. CDR1 and CDR2 from the germline V gene are SGHDN and FVKESK. The ends were cut back, 5 bases at V and 5 bases at J, with 21 bases in the middle. This CDR3 is CASSSQSGGSITGELFF. The CDR3 coding sequence is TGTGCCAGCAGCTCACAGTCGGGGGGCAGTATAACCGGGGAGCTGTTTTTT.

The chain joins TRBV3-1 (or the pseudogene TRBV3-2) to TRBJ1-3; no clear D gene. Between the trimmed V and J ends, which lost 2 bases and 0 bases, there was a span of 8 bases. The CDR3 totals 15 residues. Germline CDR1 and CDR2: LGHDT and YNNKEL (reference sequence). The CDR3 coding sequence is TGTGCCAGCAGCCAAAGCGGGAACTCTGGAAACACCATATATTTT. Translated: CASSQSGNSGNTIYF.

CDR3: CASSARIVGEKLFF. The CDR3 DNA sequence: TGTGCCAGCAGTGCGAGAATAGTTGGTGAAAAACTGTTTTTT. The chain carries TRBV28 and TRBJ1-4; no definite D call. Germline values: CDR1 MDHEN, CDR2 SYDVKM. V lost 5 bases to trimming and J lost 7 bases, with 14 bases between them. The CDR3 spans 14 residues.

V gene TRBV6-1 combines with J gene TRBJ1-5; perhaps TRBD1 as D (6 bases). The CDR3 sequence is 15 residues long. Trimming pared 0 bases from V and 5 bases from J, leaving 11 bases between. Germline V gene sequence: CDR1 MNHNS, CDR2 SASEGT. The CDR3 DNA is TGTGCCAGCAGTGAAGCGCGGGCAGGGGATCAGCCCCAGCATTTT. The encoded protein is CASSEARAGDQPQHF.

The table lists this clone with many counts. The chain recombines TRBV3-1 (or the pseudogene TRBV3-2) with TRBJ2-1; a weak D match, TRBD1 (6 bases). The germline V and J ends were trimmed by 0 bases and 12 bases, with 12 bases remaining between them. The germline V gene has CDR1 LGHDT and CDR2 YNNKEL (reference sequence). This CDR3 region has 13 residues. Written as DNA, the CDR3 is TGTGCCAGCAGCCAAGATAGGGGACAAGTGCAGTTCTTC. Its protein is CASSQDRGQVQFF.

The CDR3: CASSLASGTYNEQFF. In nucleotides, the CDR3 is TGCGCCAGCAGCTTGGCCAGCGGGACCTACAATGAGCAGTTCTTC. V and J are TRBV5-1 and TRBJ2-1; TRBD2 matches 7 bases. The V segment lost 0 bases and the J segment 2 bases; nucleotides outside the gene matches: 2. The CDR3 has 15 residues. Per germline, CDR1 SGHRS and CDR2 YFSETQ.

The genes are TRBV7-9 and TRBJ2-1, with 8 bases matching TRBD1. Unmatched junction bases numbered 11, after V lost 10 bases and J lost 3 bases. The CDR3 is made up of 15 amino acids. CDR1 and CDR2 from the germline V gene are SEHNR and FQNEAQ (reference sequence). This CDR3 is CATTTGQGGYNEQFF. DNA for the CDR3: TGTGCCACCACAACTGGACAGGGTGGCTACAATGAGCAGTTCTTC.